This T cell receptor beta chain was found in a study of vaccination effects on CD4 cells after COVID-19. The CDR3 length is 15 residues. The V gene's germline CDR1 is SGHTA and CDR2 FQGTGA. Trimming took 0 bases from V and 4 from J; bases not matched to a gene: 3. Sequencing used immunoSEQ multiplex PCR; TCRdb keeps in-frame clones, though not all of them. The sample lists tens of thousands of clones, roughly 80% occurring once. Antigen-specific CD4+ T cell clonotypes were called by their expansion after viral peptide-pool culture in ViraFEST. After about 10 days in culture, the CD4+ T cells were isolated. Details on this clone: Its antigen is undetermined.

The sample in question was CD4+ T cells from PBMCs cultured with HCoV-229E spike peptides, obtained before COVID-19 vaccination. The receptor was isolated from a human donor who received a COVID-19 vaccine. J is TRBJ2-1 and V is TRBV7-3, with 7 bases lining up with TRBD1. For the CDR3, the DNA is TGTGCCAGCAGCTTAACCGGGACAGATTACAATGAGCAGTTCTTC. This encodes CASSLTGTDYNEQFF.